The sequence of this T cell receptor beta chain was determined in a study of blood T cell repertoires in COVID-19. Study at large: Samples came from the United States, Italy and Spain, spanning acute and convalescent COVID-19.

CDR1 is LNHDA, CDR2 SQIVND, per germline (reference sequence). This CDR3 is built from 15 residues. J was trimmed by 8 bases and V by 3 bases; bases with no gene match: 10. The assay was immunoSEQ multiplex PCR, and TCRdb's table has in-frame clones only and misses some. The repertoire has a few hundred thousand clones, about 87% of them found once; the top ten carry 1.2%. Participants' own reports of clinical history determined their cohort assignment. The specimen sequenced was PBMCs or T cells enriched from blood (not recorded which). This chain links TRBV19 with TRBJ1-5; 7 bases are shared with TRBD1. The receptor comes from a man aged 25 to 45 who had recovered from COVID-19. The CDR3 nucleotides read TGTGCCAGTAGTATTTACGACAGGGCGGGTGAGCCCCAGCATTTT. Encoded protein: CASSIYDRAGEPQHF. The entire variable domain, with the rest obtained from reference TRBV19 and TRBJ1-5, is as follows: DGGITQSPKYLFRKEGQNVTLSCEQNLNHDAMYWYRQDPGQGLRLIYYSQIVNDFQKGDIAEGYSVSREKKESFPLTVTSAQKNPTAFYLCASSIYDRAGEPQHFGDGTRLSIL.